This T cell receptor beta chain was profiled in a study of T cell repertoires in cytomegalovirus infection (dated by TCRdb to the late 2010s). For the study in its entirety: The HLA type of each donor mattered for the analysis, because public TCR beta signatures pointed to carriage of CMV infection along with the matching HLA type. Study-level results and caveats: In both this cohort and an independent cohort of more than 350 donors, the cumulative frequency of public TCR beta family members distinguished carriers of CMV infection plus the relevant HLA type. The ex vivo response was dominated by HLA-C-restricted CMV-specific TCR beta clonotypes, which also provided the single most frequent clonotype in two of eight donors.

CDR3 length: 15 amino acids, cysteine to phenylalanine. Left in the record is the CDR3 DNA by itself, 45 bases read in frame from the first base. Trimming removed 5 bases from V and 6 bases from J, leaving 17 bases between the germline ends. This clonotype was counted only a few times. Its antigen target is currently unknown. Within one base of it there is no much larger clone, and no base qualities were kept. For sequencing, an Illumina HiSeq 1500 was employed. Using fastp at Q25 and MiXCR, TCRdb reprocessed the public reads and kept productive beta chains. For every CDR3 protein sequence, its rows merge into one entry that carries the most common genes and DNA. Across this sample there are 170,000 or so distinct CDR3 sequences, with about a sixth seen only once. The ten largest clones represent under 30% of the sample.

The clonotype comes from a human donor in good health (CMV status not recorded). Some clones in this sample may be carry-over from other donors' samples. The sequenced sample was CD8+ T cells from PBMCs. Recombination joined TRBV12-3 or TRBV12-4 with TRBJ1-5; the D gene is perhaps TRBD1, from 6 matching bases. The CDR3 has the sequence CASSSTGIRGQPQHF. The base sequence is TGTGCCAGCAGTAGTACAGGGATCAGGGGTCAGCCCCAGCATTTT.